What follows are 4 T cell receptor beta chains derived from one specimen sequenced in a study of blood T cell repertoires in COVID-19. Here immunoSEQ multiplex PCR was the method, and the copy in TCRdb shows in-frame clones only, minus some. The data contain 25,000 to 35,000 clones, 91% of them seen just once; the ten biggest clones take up roughly 5%. Specimen: peripheral blood. These receptors originate from a human donor in a cohort sampled during active COVID-19.

The chain has TRBV5-1 and TRBJ1-5; 7 bases match TRBD1. Germline V gives CDR1 SGHRS, CDR2 YFSETQ. V lost 4 bases to trimming and J lost 4 bases; unmatched junction nucleotides: 8. The CDR3 is made up of 15 amino acids. The CDR3 bases are TGCGCCAGCAGCGCAACGACAGGGCTTAATCAGCCCCAGCATTTT. It encodes CASSATTGLNQPQHF.

This clone was seen only a few times. The rearrangement uses TRBV10-1 and TRBJ1-5; D uncertain. The CDR3 has 15 residues. CDR1 and CDR2 from the germline V gene are WNHNN and SYGVQD (reference sequence). Trimming removed 10 bases from V and 0 bases from J, with 16 bases in between. CDR3 sequence reads: CAISVRSYSNQPQHF. CDR3 nucleotides: TGCGCCATTTCGGTGAGGTCTTATAGCAATCAGCCCCAGCATTTT.

This chain uses TRBV6-6 with TRBJ2-7; no reliable D call. The length of the CDR3 is 13 residues. V gave up 0 bases and J gave up 4 bases, with 7 bases separating them. Germline values: CDR1 MNHNY, CDR2 SVGAGI (reference sequence). The CDR3 spells CASSYSVGYEQYV. The CDR3 region has the DNA TGTGCCAGCAGTTACTCGGTCGGGTACGAGCAGTACGTC.

The chain employs TRBV6-5 and TRBJ2-3; 8 bases agree with TRBD1. The V segment lost 7 bases and the J segment 3 bases; nucleotides outside the gene matches: 9. The CDR3 loop spans 15 amino acids. The germline gives CDR1 MNHEY, CDR2 SVGAGI. The CDR3 reads CASTSWGTGTDTQYF. CDR3 coding DNA: TGTGCCAGCACCTCCTGGGGGACAGGTACAGATACGCAGTATTTT.